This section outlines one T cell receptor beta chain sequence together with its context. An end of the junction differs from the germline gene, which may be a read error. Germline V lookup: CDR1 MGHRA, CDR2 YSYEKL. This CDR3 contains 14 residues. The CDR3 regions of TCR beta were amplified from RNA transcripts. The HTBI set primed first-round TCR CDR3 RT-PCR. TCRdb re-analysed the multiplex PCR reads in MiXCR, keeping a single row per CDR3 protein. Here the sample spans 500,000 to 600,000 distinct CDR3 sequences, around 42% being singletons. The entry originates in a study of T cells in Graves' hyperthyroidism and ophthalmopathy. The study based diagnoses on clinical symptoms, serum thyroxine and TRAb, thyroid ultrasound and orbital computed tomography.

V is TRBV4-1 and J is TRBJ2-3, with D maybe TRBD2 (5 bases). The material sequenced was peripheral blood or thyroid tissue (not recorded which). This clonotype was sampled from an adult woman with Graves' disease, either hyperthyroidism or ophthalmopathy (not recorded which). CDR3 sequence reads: CAGSQADVTDTQYF. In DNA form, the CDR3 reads TGCGCCGGCAGCCAAGCGGACGTAACAGATACGCAGTATTTT.